This T cell receptor beta chain is drawn from a study of blood T cell repertoires in COVID-19. Study as a whole: Acute and convalescent COVID-19 specimens originated in the United States, Italy and Spain. T cells, B-cell-depleted T cells, or PBMCs supplied cDNA or gDNA.

Source study methods: For nucleated cells, counts were estimated from reference gene primer amplification. Sequenced by immunoSEQ multiplex PCR; TCRdb stores in-frame clones only, minus some. Clone size and V and J calls were adopted from that table, with D and trimming inferred from the DNA. Here the sample spans 200,000 to 250,000 clones, roughly 80% being singletons. Per germline, CDR1 LGHNA and CDR2 YNFKEQ. Trimming at V came to 4 bases and at J to 5 bases, leaving 4 bases not matched to a gene. There are 14 residues in the CDR3. Sample: peripheral blood. This TCR was sampled from a woman between 55 and 75 years old with active or convalescent COVID-19. V is TRBV4-2 and J is TRBJ2-1, with 8 nucleotides matching TRBD1. As DNA, the CDR3 is TGTGCCAGCAGCCCCGGACAGGGAAACAATGAGCAGTTCTTC. Translation gives CASSPGQGNNEQFF.